These 5 T cell receptor beta chains were sequenced from one sample in a study of cytomegalovirus exposure and HLA in healthy donors. The PCR was carried out with 60 Vbeta primers and 13 Jbeta primers. Produced via immunoSEQ multiplex PCR; TCRdb's table is partial and in-frame only. In the table there are 150,000 to 200,000 clones, around 80% of which are singletons. The specimen sequenced was PBMCs. The receptors shown here come from a middle-aged man in good health and CMV-seronegative.

V usage is TRBV2 and J usage is TRBJ1-2; a weak D match, TRBD1 (5 bases). This CDR3 is 13 amino acids long. Germline V gives CDR1 SNHLY, CDR2 FYNNEI. V lost 3 bases, J lost 10 bases, and 15 bases lay in between. CDR3 sequence: CASSEAGVGSYTF. DNA for the CDR3: TGTGCCAGCAGTGAGGCGGGGGTGGGATCCTACACCTTC.

The chain has TRBV11-2 and TRBJ2-1; maybe TRBD1 (6 bases). Trimming shortened V by 5 bases and J by 2 bases, and 10 bases separated the two germline ends. CDR1 SGHAT and CDR2 FQNNGV come from the germline V gene. The CDR3 contains 14 residues. CDR3 amino acids: CASSAGQTYNEQFF. The CDR3 DNA sequence: TGTGCCAGCAGCGCCGGACAGACCTACAATGAGCAGTTCTTC.

Here the CDR3 DNA reads TGTGCCAGCAGTCCCGGGACTAGCTCCGGGGAGCTGTTTTTT. Amino acid sequence: CASSPGTSSGELFF. V usage is TRBV2 and J usage is TRBJ2-2, with TRBD2 matching 9 bases. CDR3 length: 14 amino acids. From germline, CDR1 is SNHLY and CDR2 FYNNEI. V dropped 5 bases and J dropped 6; count of bases not matched to a gene: 4.

The chain couples TRBV20-1 to TRBJ2-3; no reliable D call. Germline values: CDR1 DFQATT, CDR2 SNEGSKA (reference sequence). The CDR3 is made up of 11 amino acids. CDR3 in amino acids: CSGLGTDTQYF. In DNA, the CDR3 is TGCAGCGGGTTGGGCACAGATACGCAGTATTTT.

V is TRBV9 and J is TRBJ2-3; TRBD2 matches 12 bases. The CDR3 covers 17 residues. Germline V lookup: CDR1 SGDLS, CDR2 YYNGEE. J lost 0 bases, V lost 1 base, and 3 bases had no gene match. DNA for the CDR3: TGTGCCAGCAGCGTAACTCTAGCGGGAGGGAGCACAGATACGCAGTATTTT. It is translated as CASSVTLAGGSTDTQYF.